The 30 T cell receptor beta chains below were found in one sample sequenced in a study of cytomegalovirus exposure and HLA in healthy donors. The method was immunoSEQ multiplex PCR; TCRdb's version includes in-frame clones alone and lacks a portion of them. The top ten clones hold 20% to 25% of a sample with 150,000 to 180,000 clones, approximately 86% of them seen once. The specimen was PBMCs. The origin of the receptors is a young man in good health and CMV-seropositive.

The chain uses TRBV4-1 and TRBJ2-5; perhaps TRBD1 as D (5 bases). V was trimmed by 6 bases and J by 1 base, leaving 9 bases between them. The germline CDR1 and CDR2 sequences are MGHRA and YSYEKL. The CDR3 covers 13 residues. CDR3 region: CASSQGFQETQYF. CDR3 nucleotides: TGCGCCAGCAGTCAGGGTTTCCAAGAGACCCAGTACTTC.

The V gene is TRBV18, the J gene TRBJ1-3, with 7 bases matching TRBD1. The CDR3 extends over 13 amino acids. Germline CDR1 and CDR2: KGHSH and LQKENI. After removal of 8 bases from V and 4 bases from J, the junction contained 5 bases not matched to a gene. CDR3 DNA sequence: TGTGCCAGCGCCGGACAGGAGGGAAACACCATATATTTT. It is translated as CASAGQEGNTIYF.

The V gene is TRBV7-2, the J gene TRBJ2-5; no clear D gene. Trimming stripped 5 bases from V and 5 bases from J, with 15 bases between. CDR3 size: 14 residues. The germline V gene has CDR1 SGHTA and CDR2 FQGNSA. The CDR3 coding sequence is TGTGCCAGCAGCCCGGGTCCGGGTCGGGAGACCCAGTACTTC. This codes for CASSPGPGRETQYF.

The genes are TRBV4-3 and TRBJ2-1; weak D call: TRBD2 (6 bases). This CDR3 contains 17 residues. V gave up 2 bases and J gave up 7 bases, with 21 bases separating them. CDR1 and CDR2 (germline): LGHNA, YSLEER. CDR3: CASSQLYAGLASNEQFF. CDR3 coding DNA: TGCGCCAGCAGCCAACTCTACGCGGGGCTAGCCTCGAATGAGCAGTTCTTC.

V gene TRBV6-1 combines with J gene TRBJ1-5, with 9 bases matching TRBD1. V gave up 3 bases and J gave up 6 bases; unmatched junction bases: 9. This CDR3 spans 16 amino acids. Germline V CDR1 and CDR2: MNHNS, SASEGT. This chain's CDR3 is CASSEGQGGGGQPQHF. The CDR3 nucleotides read TGTGCCAGCAGTGAGGGACAGGGAGGGGGTGGTCAGCCCCAGCATTTT.

The V gene is TRBV9, the J gene TRBJ1-5; D remains unclear. The germline gives CDR1 SGDLS, CDR2 YYNGEE. This CDR3 contains 13 residues. V was shortened by 3 bases and J by 7 bases, with 11 bases between the two germline ends. This CDR3 reads CASSGGRGQPQHF. CDR3 nucleotides: TGTGCCAGCAGCGGAGGTAGAGGGCAGCCCCAGCATTTT.

The rearrangement joins TRBV11-1 to TRBJ2-7, with 10 bases fitting TRBD2. With 2 bases clipped from V and 2 bases from J, the junction kept 3 bases outside the gene matches. CDR1 and CDR2 from the germline V gene are SGHAT and FQDESV (reference sequence). CDR3 length: 15 amino acids. This chain's CDR3 is CASSLYTSGTYEQYF. DNA for the CDR3: TGTGCCAGCAGCTTATATACTAGCGGGACCTACGAGCAGTACTTC. Combining the CDR3 with reference TRBV11-1 and TRBJ2-7 gives the whole variable domain EAEVAQSPRYKITEKSQAVAFWCDPISGHATLYWYRQILGQGPELLVQFQDESVVDDSQLPKDRFSAERLKGVDSTLKIQPAELGDSAMYLCASSLYTSGTYEQYFGPGTRLTVT.

The chain is built from TRBV4-1 and TRBJ2-3; 7 nucleotides agree with TRBD1. This CDR3 is 16 amino acids long. V lost 4 bases, J lost 6 bases, and 13 bases stayed unmatched. Germline CDR1 MGHRA, CDR2 YSYEKL. CDR3 nucleotides: TGCGCCAGCAGCCCCCTGGGACAGCTCAGAGGGGATACGCAGTATTTT. This encodes CASSPLGQLRGDTQYF.

The genes are TRBV7-9 and TRBJ1-1; 9 positions match TRBD1. V lost 4 bases to trimming and J lost 3 bases; unmatched junction nucleotides: 6. The CDR3 length is 15 residues. Per the germline V gene, CDR1 is SEHNR and CDR2 is FQNEAQ (reference sequence). The CDR3 region is CASSSRTGVDTEAFF. In DNA form, the CDR3 reads TGTGCCAGCAGCTCTCGGACAGGGGTGGACACTGAAGCTTTCTTT.

The chain uses TRBV7-8 and TRBJ1-5, with D possibly being TRBD1 (6 bases). Per germline, CDR1 SGHVS and CDR2 FQNEAQ. V shed 1 base and J shed 4 bases, with 11 bases lying between them. The CDR3 is 15 residues long. The CDR3 nucleotides are TGTGCCAGCAGCTTAGAAAGGACAGATAATCAGCCCCAGCATTTT. This gives the protein CASSLERTDNQPQHF.

The V and J genes are TRBV27 and TRBJ2-1; D unclear. From germline, CDR1 is MNHEY and CDR2 SMNVEV (reference sequence). V lost 4 bases, J lost 6 bases, and 7 bases lay in between. This CDR3 comprises 12 residues. The CDR3 sequence is CASSSVSNEQFF. CDR3 sequence (DNA): TGTGCCAGCAGTTCGGTTTCCAATGAGCAGTTCTTC.

J is TRBJ1-5 and V is TRBV27, with D uncertain. The germline V and J ends were trimmed by 6 bases and 7 bases, with 16 bases remaining between them. The CDR3 totals 14 residues. Germline loops: CDR1 MNHEY, CDR2 SMNVEV (reference sequence). The CDR3 DNA sequence: TGTGCCAGCAGCCCCAGGCGAGGGAACCAGCCCCAGCATTTT. This encodes CASSPRRGNQPQHF.

V and J are TRBV9 and TRBJ2-7, with 7 bases aligning to TRBD2. The CDR3 runs 15 residues. In germline, CDR1 is SGDLS, CDR2 YYNGEE. V lost 4 bases and J lost 2; bases outside the gene matches: 9. CDR3 loop: CASSLSGAATYEQYF. The CDR3 DNA reads TGTGCCAGCAGCCTCAGCGGGGCGGCCACCTACGAGCAGTACTTC.

This clone was seen a handful of times. The chain recombines TRBV5-8 with TRBJ1-2, with 9 bases identical to TRBD1. This CDR3 has 15 amino acids. Looked up from germline, CDR1 is SGHTS and CDR2 is YDEGEE. V trimming: 4 bases; J trimming: 7 bases; junction bases outside the gene matches: 11. The CDR3 loop reads CASSPTGGGLTGYTF. DNA for the CDR3: TGTGCCAGCAGCCCGACAGGGGGAGGCCTGACTGGCTACACCTTC.

The V and J genes are TRBV28 and TRBJ1-4, with D maybe TRBD1 (5 bases). The CDR3 extends over 14 amino acids. CDR1 is MDHEN, CDR2 SYDVKM, per germline. Between the trimmed V and J ends, which lost 8 bases and 7 bases, there was a span of 17 bases. For the CDR3, the DNA is TGTGCCAGCGGGGGAGGGGAGGACGGTGAAAAACTGTTTTTT. Residues: CASGGGEDGEKLFF.

The chain carries TRBV5-1 and TRBJ2-2; TRBD2 aligns across 13 bases. In germline, CDR1 is SGHRS, CDR2 YFSETQ. The CDR3 extends over 17 amino acids. After removal of 2 bases from V and 5 bases from J, the junction contained 6 bases not matched to a gene. CDR3 in DNA: TGCGCCAGCAGCTTACCTCCGGGACTAGCGGGAACCGGGGAGCTGTTTTTT. Its translation: CASSLPPGLAGTGELFF.

V and J are TRBV4-3 and TRBJ2-1, with D possibly being TRBD1 (7 bases). The CDR3 has 18 residues. Germline-derived CDR1 and CDR2 are LGHNA and YSLEER. Trimming took 4 bases from V and 3 from J, leaving 22 bases between them. For the CDR3, the DNA is TGCGCCAGCAGCCTTTCCGCCAGGGGGGCGGTGGGCTACAATGAGCAGTTCTTC. The encoded protein is CASSLSARGAVGYNEQFF.

The chain is built from TRBV19 and TRBJ2-7, with D tentatively TRBD2 (5 bases). The CDR3 sequence is 13 residues long. Germline V gives CDR1 LNHDA, CDR2 SQIVND (reference sequence). Trimming took off 4 bases at V and 3 bases at J, with 10 bases between the two ends. Written as DNA, the CDR3 is TGTGCCAGTAGTAACCAGCGGCACTACGAGCAGTACTTC. This sequence encodes CASSNQRHYEQYF.

This chain links TRBV16 with TRBJ1-2; no clear D gene. Germline lookup yields CDR1 KGHSY and CDR2 FQNENV. V gave up 0 bases and J gave up 3 bases, with 11 bases separating them. This CDR3 contains 15 residues. CDR3 loop: CASSQSWEGHYGYTF. The CDR3 coding sequence is TGTGCCAGCAGCCAATCGTGGGAGGGCCACTATGGCTACACCTTC. Full variable domain (remainder filled in from reference TRBV16 and TRBJ1-2): GEEVAQTPKHLVRGEGQKAKLYCAPIKGHSYVFWYQQVLKNEFKFLISFQNENVFDETGMPKERFSAKCLPNSPCSLEIQATKLEDSAVYFCASSQSWEGHYGYTFGSGTRLTVV.

The genes are TRBV4-3 and TRBJ2-7, with TRBD2 matching over 12 bases. CDR1 LGHNA and CDR2 YSLEER come from the germline V gene. V trimming: 0 bases; J trimming: 5 bases; junction bases outside the gene matches: 11. The CDR3 length is 18 residues. The CDR3 spells CASSQEASGRAIADEQYF. CDR3 bases: TGCGCCAGCAGCCAAGAGGCTAGCGGGAGGGCCATCGCCGACGAGCAGTACTTC.

The count of this clone is one. The chain carries TRBV9 and TRBJ2-3; the match to TRBD2 covers 9 bases. The CDR3 covers 16 residues. The ends lost 0 bases at V and 3 bases at J; junction bases unmatched: 5. Germline CDR1 and CDR2: SGDLS and YYNGEE. This CDR3 reads CASSVGIAGVTDTQYF. For the CDR3, the DNA is TGTGCCAGCAGCGTAGGGATAGCGGGGGTTACAGATACGCAGTATTTT.

The V call is TRBV9, the J call TRBJ2-7; 7 positions match TRBD1. The CDR3 sequence is 12 residues long. The V gene end was trimmed by 3 bases and the J gene end by 6 bases; junction bases not matched to a gene: 3. Germline V lookup: CDR1 SGDLS, CDR2 YYNGEE. The CDR3 region is CASSGTGGEQYF. The CDR3 DNA sequence: TGTGCCAGCAGCGGGACAGGAGGCGAGCAGTACTTC.

The CDR3 sequence is CASSEYGQDPRGYF. The CDR3 coding sequence is TGTGCCAGCAGTGAATATGGTCAGGACCCCCGGGGGTACTTC. This chain joins TRBV2 and TRBJ2-4, with a tentative D call TRBD2 (5 bases). The CDR3 totals 14 residues. Trimming stripped 2 bases from V and 15 bases from J, with 20 bases between. The germline V gene encodes CDR1 SNHLY and CDR2 FYNNEI. Looking up the rest from reference TRBV2 and TRBJ2-4 gives the full variable domain: EPEVTQTPSHQVTQMGQEVILRCVPISNHLYFYWYRQILGQKVEFLVSFYNNEISEKSEIFDDQFSVERPDGSNFTLKIRSTKLEDSAMYFCASSEYGQDPRGYFGAGTRLSVL.

The V and J genes are TRBV9 and TRBJ2-1; 10 bases agree with TRBD2. The CDR3 consists of 16 residues. J was trimmed by 8 bases and V by 0 bases; bases with no gene match: 8. Looked up from germline, CDR1 is SGDLS and CDR2 is YYNGEE. This CDR3 reads CASSVGSGGANYEQFF. The CDR3 bases are TGTGCCAGCAGCGTAGGAAGCGGGGGGGCGAATTATGAGCAGTTCTTC. Together with reference TRBV9 and TRBJ2-1, the CDR3 gives the full variable domain: DSGVTQTPKHLITATGQRVTLRCSPRSGDLSVYWYQQSLDQGLQFLIQYYNGEERAKGNILERFSAQQFPDLHSELNLSSLELGDSALYFCASSVGSGGANYEQFFGPGTRLTVL.

CDR3 nucleotides: TGCAGTGCGTCTGACTTTTCCGAGCAGTTCTTC. It translates to CSASDFSEQFF. The rearrangement joins TRBV20-1 to TRBJ2-1; D unresolved. This CDR3 is built from 11 residues. CDR1 is DFQATT and CDR2 is SNEGSKA in the germline V gene (reference sequence). The V end was cut by 6 bases, the J end by 10 bases, with 13 bases between.

This clone is a singleton in its sample. The chain links TRBV30 to TRBJ2-4; D perhaps matches TRBD2 (6 bases). The CDR3 runs 12 residues. The V and J ends lost 1 base and 9 bases respectively, with 10 bases between them. Germline V lookup: CDR1 GTSNPN, CDR2 SVGIG (reference sequence). Here the CDR3 reads CAWSAPGGIQYF. In DNA form, the CDR3 reads TGTGCCTGGAGTGCCCCCGGGGGCATTCAGTACTTC.

In its sample, this clone was seen many times. The rearrangement links TRBV14 to TRBJ1-2, with D possibly TRBD1 on 5 matching bases. CDR1 is SGHDN, CDR2 FVKESK, per germline. With 4 bases removed from V and 5 bases from J, the gap between germline ends came to 11 bases. CDR3 length equals 13 residues. CDR3 DNA: TGTGCCAGCAGCCTTCGGGGGGTGTATGGCTACACCTTC. Protein product: CASSLRGVYGYTF.

This chain connects TRBV6-1 to TRBJ2-5, with 12 nucleotides matching TRBD1. The CDR3 contains 17 residues. Germline V gene lookup returns CDR1 MNHNS and CDR2 SASEGT. V lost 2 bases and J lost 5; bases outside the gene matches: 9. The CDR3 nucleotides read TGTGCCAGCAGTGAACCGGGACAGGGGGCGGGGAGGGAGACCCAGTACTTC. This codes for CASSEPGQGAGRETQYF.

The CDR3 region has the DNA TGTGCCAGCAGGGAGACTAGCGGCCAAGAGACCCAGTACTTC. It translates to CASRETSGQETQYF. This chain joins TRBV2 and TRBJ2-5; the match to TRBD2 covers 9 bases. The V segment lost 6 bases and the J segment 1 base; nucleotides outside the gene matches: 3. Germline lookup yields CDR1 SNHLY and CDR2 FYNNEI. This CDR3 is 14 amino acids long.

The V and J genes are TRBV6-5 and TRBJ1-5, with 11 bases identical to TRBD1. The CDR3 has 14 amino acids. Trimming cost V 8 bases and J 7 bases; bases outside gene matches: 7. Germline assignment: CDR1 MNHEY and CDR2 SVGAGI. The CDR3 nucleotides read TGTGCCAGCGCTCAGGGACAGGGGGGGCAGCCCCAGCATTTT. Protein product: CASAQGQGGQPQHF.